These 29 T cell receptor beta chains came from one sample sequenced in a study of blood T cells in healthy people across ages. Sample-barcoded 5' priming and a J-beta primer mix drove a second PCR of roughly 7 to 11 cycles. TCRdb passed the 5' RACE reads through MiXCR, listing each CDR3 protein once. The table has approximately 800,000 distinct CDR3 sequences, 35% to 60% seen once. The specimen was blood. The receptors shown here come from a man older than 75 in good health.

The V gene is TRBV25-1, the J gene TRBJ1-2; weak D call: TRBD1 (6 bases). Trimming stripped 3 bases from V and 5 bases from J, with 10 bases between. In germline, CDR1 is MGHDK, CDR2 SYGVNS. This CDR3 contains 13 residues. As DNA, the CDR3 is TGTGCCAGCAGTGAGGGGGGGCCTTATGGCTACACCTTC. Protein sequence: CASSEGGPYGYTF.

In its sample, this clonotype was seen once. The rearrangement uses TRBV4-3 and TRBJ2-7; 7 positions agree with TRBD1. The CDR3 is 14 residues long. Looked up from germline, CDR1 is LGHNA and CDR2 is YSLEER. V lost 3 bases, J lost 3 bases, and 5 bases stayed unmatched. DNA for the CDR3: TGCGCCAGCAGCCAGGAGACAGGGTTCTACGAGCAGTACTTC. This codes for CASSQETGFYEQYF.

V is TRBV5-5 and J is TRBJ2-7; D call uncertain. Trimming pared 0 bases from V and 2 bases from J, leaving 9 bases between. This CDR3 comprises 14 residues. Germline CDR1 and CDR2: SGHKS and YYEKEE (reference sequence). DNA of the CDR3: TGTGCCAGCAGCTTGGAGGTCTCCCCCTACGAGCAGTACTTC. It encodes CASSLEVSPYEQYF.

The chain has TRBV27 and TRBJ2-2; no clear D gene. Germline V gene sequence: CDR1 MNHEY, CDR2 SMNVEV (reference sequence). V lost 7 bases, J lost 1 base, and 19 bases lay in between. The CDR3 consists of 17 residues. DNA of the CDR3: TGTGCCAGCACGTTCTCTATTTTGGTCCAGAACACCGGGGAGCTGTTTTTT. Its protein is CASTFSILVQNTGELFF.

The genes are TRBV11-1 and TRBJ1-5; D may be TRBD1 (6 bases). V shed 4 bases and J shed 1 base, with 11 bases lying between them. CDR1 is SGHAT and CDR2 is FQDESV in the germline V gene (reference sequence). This CDR3 spans 15 amino acids. The CDR3 DNA reads TGTGCCAGCAGCTCGAACACAGGGAGCAATCAGCCCCAGCATTTT. Residues: CASSSNTGSNQPQHF.

The chain couples TRBV6-2 or TRBV6-3 to TRBJ2-1, with 9 bases identical to TRBD2. The CDR3 is 18 amino acids. The ends lost 4 bases at V and 8 bases at J; junction bases unmatched: 18. The V gene's germline CDR1 is MNHEY and CDR2 SVGEGT. CDR3 region: CASSWLAGNSPGVDEQFF. DNA of the CDR3: TGTGCCAGCAGTTGGCTAGCGGGGAACTCCCCCGGGGTGGATGAGCAGTTCTTC.

The CDR3 here is CASSRGSGNHDTQYF. The CDR3 bases are TGTGCCAGCAGTCGGGGTAGCGGGAACCACGATACGCAGTATTTT. The V call is TRBV6-4, the J call TRBJ2-3, with TRBD2 identical over 8 bases. Trimming took 5 bases from V and 6 from J; bases not matched to a gene: 10. The CDR3 is 15 residues long. Per the germline V gene, CDR1 is MRHNA and CDR2 is SNTAGT.

This chain uses TRBV29-1 with TRBJ2-4; D gene ambiguous. The V and J ends lost 0 bases and 0 bases respectively, with 9 bases between them. The CDR3 totals 15 residues. Germline loops: CDR1 SQVTM, CDR2 ANQGSEA. The DNA for the CDR3 is TGCAGCGTTGAAGAGTGGGTTGGAGCCAAAAACATTCAGTACTTC. This sequence encodes CSVEEWVGAKNIQYF.

The sample holds a few counts of this clonotype. This rearrangement joins TRBV20-1 to TRBJ2-1, with 13 bases lining up with TRBD2. Losses at the gene ends were 6 bases for V and 8 bases for J; bases not matched to a gene: 7. The CDR3 has 14 amino acids. Germline V gives CDR1 DFQATT, CDR2 SNEGSKA (reference sequence). The CDR3 DNA sequence: TGCAGTGCAAGGACTAGCGGGAGAGTTTATGAGCAGTTCTTC. Protein product: CSARTSGRVYEQFF.

This chain links TRBV7-6 with TRBJ1-4, with 7 bases fitting TRBD1. This CDR3 is built from 15 residues. V was clipped by 5 bases and J by 12 bases; unmatched bases: 15. CDR1 SGHVS and CDR2 FNYEAQ come from the germline V gene. Here the CDR3 DNA reads TGTGCCAGCAGCCGAGAACAGGGGAGGTTTGGGGAACTGTTTTTT. Translating gives CASSREQGRFGELFF.

There are many counts of this clonotype. V is TRBV12-3 or TRBV12-4 and J is TRBJ2-5; D gene ambiguous. V was cut by 1 base and J by 2 bases, with 8 bases left in between. CDR3 length: 14 amino acids. The CDR3, as DNA: TGTGCCAGCAGTTTAGGGGAACCTCAAGAGACCCAGTACTTC. Amino acids: CASSLGEPQETQYF.

This clonotype has only a few counts. The rearrangement joins TRBV15 to TRBJ2-3; TRBD2 is a possible D gene (5 bases). The CDR3 extends over 15 amino acids. CDR1 is LNHNV, CDR2 YYDKDF, per germline (reference sequence). V gave up 0 bases and J gave up 4 bases, with 11 bases separating them. DNA of the CDR3: TGTGCCACCAGCAGAGATGGAGGCGGGTCAGATACGCAGTATTTT. This encodes CATSRDGGGSDTQYF.

The chain links TRBV12-3 or TRBV12-4 to TRBJ2-3; TRBD1 aligns across 7 bases. The CDR3 length is 13 residues. J lost 5 bases, V lost 6 bases, and 5 bases had no gene match. The CDR3 sequence: CASRGWTGDTQYF. DNA for the CDR3: TGTGCCAGCAGGGGCTGGACAGGAGATACGCAGTATTTT.

This clonotype occurred once. Being one base from a much bigger clone, this may be a read error. The chain is built from TRBV5-1 and TRBJ1-5; D is ambiguous. Germline V gene lookup returns CDR1 SGHRS and CDR2 YFSETQ. There are 13 residues in the CDR3. CDR3 DNA: TGCGCCAGCAGCTTGGAACCGGATCAGCCCCGGCATTTT. Amino acid sequence: CASSLEPDQPRHF. Full variable domain (missing parts from reference TRBV5-1 and TRBJ1-5): KAGVTQTPRYLIKTRGQQVTLSCSPISGHRSVSWYQQTPGQGLQFLFEYFSETQRNKGNFPGRFSGRQFSNSRSEMNVSTLELGDSALYLCASSLEPDQPRHFGDGTRLSIL.

The sample holds a few counts of this clonotype. V usage is TRBV7-2 and J usage is TRBJ1-1; D is ambiguous. V was trimmed by 7 bases and J by 3 bases, leaving 18 bases between them. CDR1 and CDR2 from the germline V gene are SGHTA and FQGNSA. CDR3 length: 15 amino acids. CDR3 in amino acids: CASTLLPIRDTEAFF. CDR3 DNA: TGTGCCAGCACCCTCCTTCCCATCCGGGACACTGAAGCTTTCTTT.

The chain has TRBV20-1 and TRBJ2-7; 9 nucleotides agree with TRBD1. Trimming took 3 bases from V and 6 from J; bases not matched to a gene: 9. Germline CDR1 reads DFQATT; CDR2 reads SNEGSKA (reference sequence). This CDR3 spans 14 amino acids. The CDR3 is CSARVPGQGREQYF. CDR3 in DNA: TGCAGTGCTAGGGTTCCGGGACAGGGTCGCGAGCAGTACTTC.

Comment on this clonotype: At one end, the junction sequence differs from germline, possibly due to a read error. The chain has TRBV28 and TRBJ2-5; TRBD2 matches 8 bases. The J call may be in error: the DNA end matches TRBJ2-7 better. The CDR3 extends over 13 amino acids. Germline CDR1 is MDHEN and CDR2 is SYDVKM. CDR3 loop: CVSSLPTSGEQYF. The CDR3 DNA sequence: TGTGTCAGCAGTCTTCCAACTAGCGGCGAGCAGTACTTC.

This clonotype was recorded many times. A clone one base away is much larger, so this may be a read error. The J gene is TRBJ2-7, the V gene TRBV7-9; tentatively, D is TRBD2 (6 bases). Trimming took 1 base from V and 7 from J, leaving 20 bases between them. Germline V gene data show CDR1 as SEHNR and CDR2 as FQNEAQ (reference sequence). The CDR3 is 16 amino acids. CDR3 residues: CASSLGGSGAYNEQYF. The CDR3, as DNA: TGTGCCAGCAGCTTAGGGGGTAGCGGAGCCTACAATGAGCAGTACTTC.

This clonotype was observed once. This chain links TRBV27 with TRBJ2-7; possible D gene TRBD1, 6 bases. The V gene's germline CDR1 is MNHEY and CDR2 SMNVEV (reference sequence). CDR3 length: 12 residues. V lost 7 bases, J lost 9 bases, and 16 bases lay in between. This chain's CDR3 is CASKDTGRGQYF. CDR3 DNA: TGTGCCAGCAAAGATACAGGGAGAGGGCAGTACTTC.

This clonotype was observed many times. CDR3: CAISESGTAHGYTF. The CDR3 nucleotides are TGTGCCATCAGTGAGTCCGGGACAGCTCATGGCTACACCTTC. V gene TRBV10-3 combines with J gene TRBJ1-2; TRBD1 aligns across 7 bases. This CDR3 region has 14 residues. Trimming took 0 bases from V and 6 from J; bases not matched to a gene: 4. From germline, CDR1 is ENHRY and CDR2 SYGVKD.

This clonotype has more than one count but fewer than ten. The J gene is TRBJ2-1, the V gene TRBV7-9, with TRBD2 matching 9 bases. Germline assignment: CDR1 SEHNR and CDR2 FQNEAQ (reference sequence). The CDR3 totals 17 residues. V was pared by 2 bases and J by 7 bases, with 12 bases of the junction left unmatched. The CDR3 region is CASSLFGISGSPNEQFF. Written as DNA, the CDR3 is TGTGCCAGCAGCTTATTCGGTATTAGCGGGAGCCCAAATGAGCAGTTCTTC.

The rearrangement joins TRBV7-6 to TRBJ1-5, with TRBD1 as a possible D gene (6 bases). The V end was cut by 0 bases, the J end by 1 base, with 10 bases between. CDR3 size: 16 residues. From germline, CDR1 is SGHVS and CDR2 FNYEAQ. This chain's CDR3 is CASSLAGGGSNQPQHF. The CDR3 DNA sequence: TGTGCCAGCAGCTTAGCGGGGGGCGGAAGCAATCAGCCCCAGCATTTT.

This chain uses TRBV7-2 with TRBJ2-7; tentatively, D is TRBD2 (6 bases). The V and J ends lost 5 bases and 7 bases respectively, with 21 bases between them. Germline-derived CDR1 and CDR2 are SGHTA and FQGNSA. The CDR3 runs 15 residues. The chain's CDR3 is CASSKGSGPGREQYF. DNA of the CDR3: TGTGCCAGCAGCAAGGGGAGCGGGCCGGGAAGAGAGCAGTACTTC.

The chain carries TRBV20-1 and TRBJ2-1, with 8 bases aligning to TRBD2. V dropped 2 bases and J dropped 10; count of bases not matched to a gene: 10. This CDR3 has 14 residues. CDR1 is DFQATT, CDR2 SNEGSKA, per germline (reference sequence). The CDR3 bases are TGCAGTGCTAGAAAACTAGCGGCGCTCAAAGAGCAGTTCTTC. It encodes CSARKLAALKEQFF.

This clonotype has ten or more counts. The chain carries TRBV5-1 and TRBJ2-7, with TRBD2 identical over 10 bases. Germline CDR1 is SGHRS and CDR2 is YFSETQ. This CDR3 region has 16 residues. Trimming took 5 bases from V and 2 from J; bases not matched to a gene: 10. In nucleotides, the CDR3 is TGCGCCAGCAGACCGGTAGCGGGAGGCCCCACCTACGAGCAGTACTTC. Residues: CASRPVAGGPTYEQYF.

The table lists this clonotype with a few counts. The chain links TRBV12-3 or TRBV12-4 to TRBJ2-5; D call uncertain. Trimming left V 3 bases short and J 1 base short, with 9 bases between. The CDR3 runs 14 residues. The CDR3 sequence is CASSLQPSQETQYF. As DNA, the CDR3 is TGTGCCAGCAGTTTGCAACCCTCCCAAGAGACCCAGTACTTC.

The sample holds a few counts of this clonotype. V and J are TRBV13 and TRBJ2-5; 7 nucleotides align to TRBD2. The CDR3 runs to 16 residues. V trimming: 5 bases; J trimming: 1 base; junction bases outside the gene matches: 10. The germline CDR1 and CDR2 sequences are PRHDT and FYEKMQ (reference sequence). The CDR3 nucleotides are TGTGCCAGCAGCCGCCCTCTAGCGGTTCCCCAAGAGACCCAGTACTTC. Protein sequence: CASSRPLAVPQETQYF.

This clonotype was found a few times. The genes are TRBV11-2 and TRBJ2-7; 7 positions match TRBD2. Trimming cost V 3 bases and J 4 bases; bases outside gene matches: 9. Looked up from germline, CDR1 is SGHAT and CDR2 is FQNNGV. The CDR3 has 15 residues. In DNA, the CDR3 is TGTGCCAGCAGCTTCTCCAGCGGGATGGAATACGAGCAGTACTTC. It encodes CASSFSSGMEYEQYF.

The V and J genes are TRBV24-1 and TRBJ2-4, with D unclear. The closer fit of TRBJ2-7 to the DNA end suggests the J call may be wrong. The CDR3 is made up of 13 amino acids. The germline CDR1 and CDR2 sequences are KGHDR and SFDVKD. Written as DNA, the CDR3 is TGTGCCACCAGTGATTCCGACCACTACGAGCAGTACTTC. Protein: CATSDSDHYEQYF.